This passage covers 20 T cell receptor beta chains from one sample sequenced in a study of blood T cell repertoires in COVID-19. Assay used: immunoSEQ multiplex PCR; TCRdb lists only in-frame clones, some missing. In the table there are 250,000 or so clones, approximately 90% of which are singletons. The sample consisted of peripheral blood. The receptors stem from a woman under 40 with COVID-19, enrolled during active disease.

The chain links TRBV24-1 to TRBJ1-5; 8 bases map to TRBD1. Germline V CDR1 and CDR2: KGHDR, SFDVKD. V gave up 9 bases and J gave up 7 bases; unmatched junction bases: 19. The CDR3 is 17 residues long. This chain's CDR3 is CATPGQGSRERGQPQHF. The CDR3 DNA reads TGTGCCACCCCCGGACAGGGCAGTCGCGAGAGGGGGCAGCCCCAGCATTTT.

The genes are TRBV6-1 and TRBJ1-5; 8 bases are a match to TRBD1. CDR3 size: 15 residues. J lost 4 bases, V lost 3 bases, and 5 bases had no gene match. Germline V gives CDR1 MNHNS, CDR2 SASEGT. The CDR3 DNA reads TGTGCCAGCAGTGACCCGGACAGGGAAAATCAGCCCCAGCATTTT. This sequence encodes CASSDPDRENQPQHF.

The V call is TRBV6-1, the J call TRBJ2-7; unclear D gene. Trimming took 0 bases from V and 5 from J, leaving 5 bases between them. In germline, CDR1 is MNHNS, CDR2 SASEGT. The CDR3 has 12 amino acids. Here the CDR3 DNA reads TGTGCCAGCAGTGAAGCATATGACGAGCAGTACGTC. It translates to CASSEAYDEQYV.

The V gene is TRBV7-2, the J gene TRBJ2-6; the D gene is possibly TRBD2 (8 bases). Germline CDR1 SGHTA, CDR2 FQGNSA. This CDR3 is 19 amino acids long. Between the trimmed V and J ends, which lost 5 bases and 1 base, there was a span of 21 bases. As DNA, the CDR3 is TGTGCCAGCAGCCTCGGGGGGGACAGCCTCTTTTCTGGGGCCAACGTCCTGACTTTC. Its translation: CASSLGGDSLFSGANVLTF.

This chain links TRBV24-1 with TRBJ2-1; 9 bases line up with TRBD2. Per germline, CDR1 KGHDR and CDR2 SFDVKD. The ends lost 2 bases at V and 4 bases at J; junction bases unmatched: 5. The CDR3 runs to 16 residues. CDR3 sequence reads: CATSDSGLAGYNEQFF. CDR3 nucleotide sequence: TGTGCCACCAGTGATTCCGGGCTAGCGGGATACAATGAGCAGTTCTTC.

The chain employs TRBV6-5 and TRBJ1-4; TRBD1 is a possible D gene (5 bases). Germline CDR1 is MNHEY and CDR2 is SVGAGI. Trimming removed 0 bases from V and 4 bases from J, with 9 bases in between. The CDR3 has 15 residues. DNA for the CDR3: TGTGCCAGCAGTTACTCGGGGGGAGTTAATGAAAAACTGTTTTTT. This codes for CASSYSGGVNEKLFF.

The count of this clone is one. The chain couples TRBV5-1 to TRBJ2-5, with 7 bases lining up with TRBD2. V lost 0 bases, J lost 0 bases, and 5 bases stayed unmatched. The CDR3 is made up of 16 amino acids. Germline V CDR1 and CDR2: SGHRS, YFSETQ. CDR3 region: CASSLVLAENQETQYF. The CDR3 nucleotides read TGCGCCAGCAGCTTGGTGCTAGCGGAGAACCAAGAGACCCAGTACTTC.

The sample holds one count of this clone. The chain joins TRBV3-1 (or the pseudogene TRBV3-2) to TRBJ1-6, with 7 bases matching TRBD1. V shed 3 bases and J 9 bases; nucleotides not matched to a gene: 2. Germline CDR1 and CDR2: LGHDT and YNNKEL (reference sequence). There are 13 residues in the CDR3. CDR3 sequence: CASSQGQFSPLHF. CDR3 nucleotide sequence: TGTGCCAGCAGCCAGGGACAGTTTTCACCCCTCCACTTT.

The chain combines TRBV28 with TRBJ2-3, with 8 bases identical to TRBD1. This CDR3 is built from 16 residues. Germline CDR1 is MDHEN and CDR2 is SYDVKM. J was trimmed by 0 bases and V by 6 bases; bases with no gene match: 8. The CDR3 is CASRGEDRASTDTQYF. The CDR3 DNA is TGTGCCAGCAGGGGGGAGGACAGGGCTAGCACAGATACGCAGTATTTT.

The chain uses TRBV7-6 and TRBJ2-7, with no clear D. The CDR3 runs to 13 residues. The germline V gene has CDR1 SGHVS and CDR2 FNYEAQ. V was cut by 0 bases and J by 7 bases, with 10 bases left in between. CDR3 amino acids: CASSLAISTEQYF. Written as DNA, the CDR3 is TGTGCCAGCAGCTTAGCCATTTCTACGGAGCAGTACTTC.

The V gene is TRBV6-6, the J gene TRBJ2-2; D perhaps matches TRBD1 (5 bases). With 5 bases removed from V and 1 base from J, the gap between germline ends came to 11 bases. CDR1 is MNHNY, CDR2 SVGAGI, per germline (reference sequence). The length of the CDR3 is 15 residues. The CDR3 spells CASSNQGQNTGELFF. The CDR3 DNA is TGTGCCAGCAGTAATCAGGGTCAGAACACCGGGGAGCTGTTTTTT.

The gene calls are TRBV7-9 and TRBJ1-2, with D maybe TRBD1 (5 bases). Trimming removed 5 bases from V and 1 base from J, with 20 bases in between. CDR1 SEHNR and CDR2 FQNEAQ come from the germline V gene (reference sequence). This CDR3 contains 17 residues. The CDR3 sequence is CASSLPRNRQYNYGYTF. The CDR3 DNA sequence: TGTGCCAGCAGCCTACCCAGAAATCGACAGTATAACTATGGCTACACCTTC.

The chain employs TRBV4-1 and TRBJ2-1, with 11 bases fitting TRBD2. J lost 8 bases, V lost 4 bases, and 10 bases had no gene match. Germline loops: CDR1 MGHRA, CDR2 YSYEKL. CDR3 length: 16 amino acids. The DNA for the CDR3 is TGCGCCAGCAGCCCCAATAGCGGGGGGGCTAAGGATGAGCAGTTCTTC. Protein: CASSPNSGGAKDEQFF.

The chain employs TRBV18 and TRBJ1-1; no clear D gene. The V gene lost 3 bases and the J gene lost 1 base, with 9 bases spanning the gap. CDR3 length equals 14 residues. Per germline, CDR1 KGHSH and CDR2 LQKENI. This chain's CDR3 is CASSPGVENTEAFF. CDR3 sequence (DNA): TGTGCCAGCTCACCCGGGGTGGAGAACACTGAAGCTTTCTTT.

V gene TRBV5-8 combines with J gene TRBJ1-2, with TRBD1 as a possible D gene (6 bases). V lost 0 bases, J lost 3 bases, and 18 bases lay in between. Germline V gives CDR1 SGHTS, CDR2 YDEGEE. CDR3 length: 17 residues. CDR3 bases: TGTGCCAGCAGCTTGGAGGTGGGGGCGCGGGCGTACTATGGCTACACCTTC. Its protein is CASSLEVGARAYYGYTF. The variable domain in full, completed from reference TRBV5-8 and TRBJ1-2, reads EAGVTQSPTHLIKTRGQQATLRCSPISGHTSVYWYQQALGLGLQFLLWYDEGEERNRGNFPPRFSGRQFPNYSSELNVNALELEDSALYLCASSLEVGARAYYGYTFGSGTRLTVV.

V gene TRBV7-5 combines with J gene TRBJ1-4. TRBV7-5 is assigned pseudogene status. This CDR3 has 19 residues. The CDR3 sequence is CARSLARTPRGETNEKLFF. DNA for the CDR3: TGTGCCAGAAGCTTAGCTAGGACTCCTCGGGGGGAAACTAATGAAAAACTGTTTTTT.

The chain carries TRBV21-1 and TRBJ1-2; the table calls TRBD1, which could not be checked here. TRBV21-1 is described as a pseudogene. The CDR3 length is 14 residues. The CDR3 DNA follows: TGTGCCAGCAGACCTAGGAAGGCCAGGGGTGGCTACACCTTC. Its protein is CASRPRKARGGYTF.

The chain joins TRBV7-8 to TRBJ1-5; D perhaps matches TRBD1 (5 bases). Trimming pared 8 bases from V and 11 bases from J, leaving 28 bases between. The CDR3 loop spans 16 amino acids. From germline, CDR1 is SGHVS and CDR2 FQNEAQ. CDR3 DNA sequence: TGTGCCAGCTGGTTGAAGGGGAAGGGGCCCTCCAAGACCCAGCATTTT. It codes for CASWLKGKGPSKTQHF.

The chain employs TRBV19 and TRBJ1-1; 9 bases fit TRBD1. The V gene end was trimmed by 5 bases and the J gene end by 4 bases; junction bases not matched to a gene: 8. The CDR3 consists of 15 residues. Germline loops: CDR1 LNHDA, CDR2 SQIVND (reference sequence). The CDR3 here is CASSPLGQGSTEAFF. The CDR3 coding sequence is TGTGCCAGTAGTCCCCTCGGACAGGGGAGCACTGAAGCTTTCTTT.

The chain combines TRBV11-2 with TRBJ2-7; D is ambiguous. The CDR3 runs 14 residues. Germline-derived CDR1 and CDR2 are SGHAT and FQNNGV. V lost 5 bases to trimming and J lost 2 bases, with 13 bases between them. CDR3 nucleotides: TGTGCCAGCAGCAAACGACAAGGCCCCTACGAGCAGTACTTC. Translation: CASSKRQGPYEQYF.